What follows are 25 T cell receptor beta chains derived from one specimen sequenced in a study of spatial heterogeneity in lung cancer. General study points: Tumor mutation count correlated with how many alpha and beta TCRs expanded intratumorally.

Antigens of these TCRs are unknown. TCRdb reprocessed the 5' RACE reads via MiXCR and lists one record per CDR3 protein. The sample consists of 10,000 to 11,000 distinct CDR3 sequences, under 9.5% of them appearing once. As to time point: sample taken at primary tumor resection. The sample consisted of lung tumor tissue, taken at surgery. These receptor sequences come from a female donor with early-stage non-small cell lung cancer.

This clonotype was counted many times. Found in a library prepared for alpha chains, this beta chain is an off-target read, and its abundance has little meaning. The CDR3 protein is CASSPMKTGTAYEQYF. The CDR3 nucleotides read TGTGCCAGCAGCCCTATGAAGACCGGGACAGCTTACGAGCAGTACTTC. V gene TRBV28 combines with J gene TRBJ2-7; TRBD1 matches at 7 bases. The junction had 15 bases not matched to a gene; V was cut back by 6 bases and J by 4 bases. The CDR3 loop spans 16 amino acids. CDR1 MDHEN and CDR2 SYDVKM come from the germline V gene.

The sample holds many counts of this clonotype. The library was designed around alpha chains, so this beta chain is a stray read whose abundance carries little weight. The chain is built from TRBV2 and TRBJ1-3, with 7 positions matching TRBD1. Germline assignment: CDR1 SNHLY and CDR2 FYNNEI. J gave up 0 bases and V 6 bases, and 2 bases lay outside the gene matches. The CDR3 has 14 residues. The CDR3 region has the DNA TGTGCCAGCAGCGGGGACAGCTCTGGAAACACCATATATTTT. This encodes CASSGDSSGNTIYF.

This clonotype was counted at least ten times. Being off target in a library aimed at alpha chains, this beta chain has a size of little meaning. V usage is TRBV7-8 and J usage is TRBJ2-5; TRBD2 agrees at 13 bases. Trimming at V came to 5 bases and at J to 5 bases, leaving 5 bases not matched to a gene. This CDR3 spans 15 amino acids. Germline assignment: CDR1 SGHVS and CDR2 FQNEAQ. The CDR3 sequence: CASSRTSGGFETQYF. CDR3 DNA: TGTGCCAGCAGCCGGACTAGCGGGGGTTTTGAGACCCAGTACTTC.

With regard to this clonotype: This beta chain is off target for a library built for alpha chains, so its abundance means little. The CDR3 sequence is CASSVMDKNTEAFF. The CDR3 nucleotides read TGTGCCAGCAGCGTAATGGACAAGAACACTGAAGCTTTCTTT. The V and J genes are TRBV9 and TRBJ1-1; tentatively, D is TRBD1 (5 bases). CDR1 is SGDLS and CDR2 is YYNGEE in the germline V gene. The ends were cut back, 1 base at V and 1 base at J, with 8 bases in the middle. The CDR3 runs to 14 residues.

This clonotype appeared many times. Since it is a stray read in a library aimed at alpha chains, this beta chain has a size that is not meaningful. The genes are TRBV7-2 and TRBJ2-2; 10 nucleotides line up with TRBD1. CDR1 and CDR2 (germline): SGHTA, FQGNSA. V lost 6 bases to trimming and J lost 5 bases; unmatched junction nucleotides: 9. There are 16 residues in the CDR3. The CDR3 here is CASSPPGQGITGELFF. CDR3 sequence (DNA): TGTGCCAGCAGTCCACCGGGACAGGGGATAACCGGGGAGCTGTTTTTT.

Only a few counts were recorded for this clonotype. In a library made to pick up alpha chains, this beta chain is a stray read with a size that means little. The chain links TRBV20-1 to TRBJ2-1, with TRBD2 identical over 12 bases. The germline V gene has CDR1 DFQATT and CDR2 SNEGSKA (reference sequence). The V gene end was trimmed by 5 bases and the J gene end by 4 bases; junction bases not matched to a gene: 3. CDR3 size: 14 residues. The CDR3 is CSASGLAGYNEQFF. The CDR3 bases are TGCAGTGCTTCTGGACTAGCGGGATACAATGAGCAGTTCTTC.

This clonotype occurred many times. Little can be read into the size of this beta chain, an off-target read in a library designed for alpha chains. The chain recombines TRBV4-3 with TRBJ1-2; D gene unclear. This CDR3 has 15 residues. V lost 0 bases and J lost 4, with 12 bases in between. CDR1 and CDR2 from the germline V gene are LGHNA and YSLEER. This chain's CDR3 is CASSQDRIGSYGYTF. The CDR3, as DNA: TGCGCCAGCAGCCAAGATCGCATAGGGAGCTATGGCTACACCTTC.

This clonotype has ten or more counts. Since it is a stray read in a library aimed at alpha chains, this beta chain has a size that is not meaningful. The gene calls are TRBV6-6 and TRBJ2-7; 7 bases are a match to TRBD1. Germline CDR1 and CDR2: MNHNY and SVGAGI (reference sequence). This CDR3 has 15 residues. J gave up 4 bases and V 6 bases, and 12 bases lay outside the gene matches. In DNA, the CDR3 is TGTGCCAGCAGCCAAGCACAGGGGTGGATATACGAGCAGTACTTC. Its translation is CASSQAQGWIYEQYF.

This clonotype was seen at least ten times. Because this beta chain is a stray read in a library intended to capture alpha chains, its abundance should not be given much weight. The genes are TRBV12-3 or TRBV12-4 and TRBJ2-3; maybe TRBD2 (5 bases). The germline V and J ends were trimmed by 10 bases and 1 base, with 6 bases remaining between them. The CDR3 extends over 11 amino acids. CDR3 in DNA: TGTGCCACCGGGGGCACAGATACGCAGTATTTT. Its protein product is CATGGTDTQYF.

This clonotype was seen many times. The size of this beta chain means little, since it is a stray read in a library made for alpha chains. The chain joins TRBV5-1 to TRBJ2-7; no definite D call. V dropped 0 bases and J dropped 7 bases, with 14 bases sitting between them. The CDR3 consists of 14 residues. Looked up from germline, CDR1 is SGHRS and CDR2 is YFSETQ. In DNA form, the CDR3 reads TGCGCCAGCAGCTTGGGTACCTCGGGCCGGGAGCAGTACTTC. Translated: CASSLGTSGREQYF.

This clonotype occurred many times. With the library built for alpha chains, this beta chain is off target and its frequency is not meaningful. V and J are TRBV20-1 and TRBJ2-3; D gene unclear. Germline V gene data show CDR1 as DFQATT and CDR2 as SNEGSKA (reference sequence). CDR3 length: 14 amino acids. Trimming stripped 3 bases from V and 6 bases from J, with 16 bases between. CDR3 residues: CSARDPRNRDTQYF. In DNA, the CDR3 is TGCAGTGCTAGGGATCCCCGCAATCGGGATACGCAGTATTTT.

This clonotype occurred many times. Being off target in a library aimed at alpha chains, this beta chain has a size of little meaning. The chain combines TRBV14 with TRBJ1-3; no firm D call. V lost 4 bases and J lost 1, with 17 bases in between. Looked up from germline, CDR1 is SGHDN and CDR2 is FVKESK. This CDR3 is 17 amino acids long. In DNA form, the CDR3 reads TGTGCCAGCAGCCTCAGAAGGTCGATTGAATCTGGAAACACCATATATTTT. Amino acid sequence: CASSLRRSIESGNTIYF.

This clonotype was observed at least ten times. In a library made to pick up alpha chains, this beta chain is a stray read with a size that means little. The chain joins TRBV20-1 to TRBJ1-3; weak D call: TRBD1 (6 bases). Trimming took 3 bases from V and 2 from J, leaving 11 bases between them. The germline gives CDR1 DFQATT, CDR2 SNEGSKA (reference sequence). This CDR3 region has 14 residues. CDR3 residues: CSASPSGAGNTIYF. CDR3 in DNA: TGCAGTGCTAGCCCCTCAGGGGCTGGAAACACCATATATTTT.

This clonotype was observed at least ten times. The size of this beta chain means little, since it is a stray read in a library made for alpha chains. The CDR3 protein is CASSSQLGYEQYF. The CDR3 DNA is TGTGCCAGTAGTTCCCAGCTGGGCTACGAGCAGTACTTC. V usage is TRBV19 and J usage is TRBJ2-7; the D is unclear. The V gene lost 5 bases and the J gene lost 3 bases, with 11 bases spanning the gap. This CDR3 has 13 residues. Germline V CDR1 and CDR2: LNHDA, SQIVND (reference sequence).

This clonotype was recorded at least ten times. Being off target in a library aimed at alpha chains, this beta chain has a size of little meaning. The CDR3 DNA sequence: TGTGCCAGCAAACGGACAGGGTCGAATCAGCCCCAGCATTTT. Translation: CASKRTGSNQPQHF. The chain has TRBV11-2 and TRBJ1-5; TRBD1 matches at 8 bases. Unmatched junction bases numbered 6, after V lost 7 bases and J lost 4 bases. The CDR3 is 14 residues long. Per germline, CDR1 SGHAT and CDR2 FQNNGV.

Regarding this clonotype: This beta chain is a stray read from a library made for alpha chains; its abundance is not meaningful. The CDR3 reads CASSREQGVSYNEQFF. CDR3 DNA sequence: TGTGCCAGCAGTCGGGAACAGGGGGTTTCCTACAATGAGCAGTTCTTC. This sequence joins TRBV12-3 or TRBV12-4 and TRBJ2-1; 8 bases match TRBD1. V shed 5 bases and J 1 base; nucleotides not matched to a gene: 7. This CDR3 region has 16 residues.

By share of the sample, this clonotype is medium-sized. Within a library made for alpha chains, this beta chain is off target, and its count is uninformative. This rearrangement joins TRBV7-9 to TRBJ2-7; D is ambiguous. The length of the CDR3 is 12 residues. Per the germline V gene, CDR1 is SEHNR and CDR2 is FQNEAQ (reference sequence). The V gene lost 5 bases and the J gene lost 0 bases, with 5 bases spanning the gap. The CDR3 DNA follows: TGTGCCAGCAGCCCATTCTCCTACGAGCAGTACTTC. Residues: CASSPFSYEQYF.

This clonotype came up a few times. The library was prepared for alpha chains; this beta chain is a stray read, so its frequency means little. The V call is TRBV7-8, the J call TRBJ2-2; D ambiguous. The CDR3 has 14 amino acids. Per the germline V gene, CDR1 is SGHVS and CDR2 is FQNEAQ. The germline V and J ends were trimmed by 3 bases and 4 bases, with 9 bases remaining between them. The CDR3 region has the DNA TGTGCCAGCAGCTTGGCCAGGCTCACCGGGGAGCTGTTTTTT. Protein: CASSLARLTGELFF.

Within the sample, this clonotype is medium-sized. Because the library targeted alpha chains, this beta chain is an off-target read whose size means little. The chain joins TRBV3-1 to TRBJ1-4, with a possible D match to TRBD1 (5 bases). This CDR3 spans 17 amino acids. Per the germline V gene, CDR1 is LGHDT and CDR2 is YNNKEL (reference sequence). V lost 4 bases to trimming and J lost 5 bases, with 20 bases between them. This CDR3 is CASSRGVNRKGNEKLFF. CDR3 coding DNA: TGTGCCAGCAGCCGAGGGGTGAACAGGAAGGGAAATGAAAAACTGTTTTTT.

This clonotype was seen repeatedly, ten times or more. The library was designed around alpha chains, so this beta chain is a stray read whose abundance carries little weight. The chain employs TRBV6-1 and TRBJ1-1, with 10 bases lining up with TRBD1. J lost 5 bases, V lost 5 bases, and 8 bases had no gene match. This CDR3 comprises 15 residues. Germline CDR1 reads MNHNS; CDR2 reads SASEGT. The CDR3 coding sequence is TGTGCCAGCAGTCAGACCGACAGGGGGCGGACTGAAGCTTTCTTT. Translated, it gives CASSQTDRGRTEAFF.

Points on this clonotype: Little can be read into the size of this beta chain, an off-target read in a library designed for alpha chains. CDR3 DNA sequence: TGTGCCAGCAGCCGGACAGCCTCGAACACTGAAGCTTTCTTT. Translated, it gives CASSRTASNTEAFF. The chain combines TRBV5-4 with TRBJ1-1, with TRBD1 as a possible D gene (6 bases). CDR3 length: 14 residues. The germline CDR1 and CDR2 sequences are SGHNT and YYREEE (reference sequence). V was cut by 4 bases and J by 1 base, with 11 bases left in between.

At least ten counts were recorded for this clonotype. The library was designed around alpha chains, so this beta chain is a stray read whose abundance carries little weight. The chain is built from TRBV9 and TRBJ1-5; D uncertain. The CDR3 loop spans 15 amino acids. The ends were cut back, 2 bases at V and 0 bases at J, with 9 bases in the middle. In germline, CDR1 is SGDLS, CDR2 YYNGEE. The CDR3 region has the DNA TGTGCCAGCAGCGTTGACCCAAATAGCAATCAGCCCCAGCATTTT. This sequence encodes CASSVDPNSNQPQHF.

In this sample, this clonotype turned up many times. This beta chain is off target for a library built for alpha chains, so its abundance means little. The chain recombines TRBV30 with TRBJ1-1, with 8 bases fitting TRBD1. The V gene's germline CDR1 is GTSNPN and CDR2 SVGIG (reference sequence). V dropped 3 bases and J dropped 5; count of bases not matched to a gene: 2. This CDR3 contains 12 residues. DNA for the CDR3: TGTGCCTGGAGCGACAGGGGAACTGAAGCTTTCTTT. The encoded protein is CAWSDRGTEAFF.

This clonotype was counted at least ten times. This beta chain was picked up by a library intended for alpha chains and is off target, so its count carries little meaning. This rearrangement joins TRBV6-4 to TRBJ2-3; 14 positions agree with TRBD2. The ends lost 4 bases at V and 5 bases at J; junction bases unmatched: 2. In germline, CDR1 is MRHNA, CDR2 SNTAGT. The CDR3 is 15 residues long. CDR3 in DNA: TGTGCCAGCAGTGGACTAGCGGGGGGGCTAGATACGCAGTATTTT. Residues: CASSGLAGGLDTQYF.

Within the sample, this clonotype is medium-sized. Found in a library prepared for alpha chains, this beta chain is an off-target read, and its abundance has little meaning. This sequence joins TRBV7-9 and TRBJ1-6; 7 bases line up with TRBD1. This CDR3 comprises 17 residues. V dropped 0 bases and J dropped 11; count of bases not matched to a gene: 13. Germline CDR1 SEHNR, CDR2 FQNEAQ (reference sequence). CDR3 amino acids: CASSLAGGDSLRAPLHF. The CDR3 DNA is TGTGCCAGCAGCTTAGCGGGGGGGGACAGCCTTAGGGCACCCCTCCACTTT.